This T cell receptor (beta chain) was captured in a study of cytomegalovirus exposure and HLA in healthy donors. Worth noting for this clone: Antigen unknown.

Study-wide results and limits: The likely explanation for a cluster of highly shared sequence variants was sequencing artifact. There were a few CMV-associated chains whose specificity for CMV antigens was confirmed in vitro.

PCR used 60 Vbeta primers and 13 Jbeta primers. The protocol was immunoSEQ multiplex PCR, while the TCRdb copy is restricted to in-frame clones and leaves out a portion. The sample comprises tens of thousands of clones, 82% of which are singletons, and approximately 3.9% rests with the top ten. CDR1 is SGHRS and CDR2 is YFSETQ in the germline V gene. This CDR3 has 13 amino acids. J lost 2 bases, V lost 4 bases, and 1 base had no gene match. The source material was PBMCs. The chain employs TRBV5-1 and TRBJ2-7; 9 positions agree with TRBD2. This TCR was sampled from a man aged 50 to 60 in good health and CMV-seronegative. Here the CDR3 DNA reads TGCGCCAGCAGCGGCGGGAGGGCCTACGAGCAGTACTTC. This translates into CASSGGRAYEQYF.